These 5 T cell receptor beta chains came from one sample sequenced in a study of blood T cell repertoires in COVID-19. Clones were sequenced by immunoSEQ multiplex PCR, and TCRdb holds only the in-frame ones, with some missing. Here the sample spans about 150,000 clones, around three quarters being singletons. Material for sequencing was PBMCs or T cells enriched from blood (not recorded which). The receptors stem from a woman aged 70-85 years in a cohort exposed to, infected with or recovered from COVID-19 (not recorded which).

In its sample, this clone was seen a few times. The chain joins TRBV12-3 or TRBV12-4 to TRBJ1-5; tentative D call: TRBD1 (6 bases). The CDR3 sequence is 13 residues long. Deletions cut 3 bases from V and 9 bases from J, with 12 bases between. DNA for the CDR3: TGTGCCAGCAGTTTTGGACAGCCTTGGCCCCAGCATTTT. Protein: CASSFGQPWPQHF.

The chain combines TRBV7-2 with TRBJ1-5; D might be TRBD1 (6 bases). This CDR3 region has 16 residues. V lost 7 bases and J lost 4, with 20 bases in between. Per the germline V gene, CDR1 is SGHTA and CDR2 is FQGNSA. The CDR3 loop is CASTAFERQVNQPQHF. The CDR3 DNA sequence: TGTGCCAGCACCGCTTTCGAGCGACAGGTGAATCAGCCCCAGCATTTT.

A single count supports this clone. Germline is not matched at one junction end, which may reflect a read error. The chain employs TRBV9 and TRBJ1-2; 9 bases align to TRBD1. The CDR3 sequence is 12 residues long. Germline CDR1 is SGDLS and CDR2 is YYNGEE. CDR3 protein: CASSPKWTGDSF. CDR3 sequence (DNA): TGTGCCAGCAGCCCGAAGTGGACAGGGGACTCCTTC. Full variable domain (remainder filled in from reference TRBV9 and TRBJ1-2): DSGVTQTPKHLITATGQRVTLRCSPRSGDLSVYWYQQSLDQGLQFLIQYYNGEERAKGNILERFSAQQFPDLHSELNLSSLELGDSALYFCASSPKWTGDSFGSGTRLTVV.

This clone appeared once. The rearrangement uses TRBV3-1 (or the pseudogene TRBV3-2) and TRBJ2-7, with 12 bases lining up with TRBD2. V lost 2 bases and J lost 4; bases outside the gene matches: 6. Germline V gene lookup returns CDR1 LGHDT and CDR2 YNNKEL (reference sequence). The CDR3 has 16 amino acids. The CDR3 sequence is CASSQFNGLAGYEQYF. The DNA of the CDR3 is TGTGCCAGCAGCCAATTCAACGGACTAGCGGGATACGAGCAGTACTTC.

This rearrangement joins TRBV2 to TRBJ2-7; 7 nucleotides agree with TRBD2. Germline values: CDR1 SNHLY, CDR2 FYNNEI. Unmatched junction bases numbered 11, after V lost 7 bases and J lost 5 bases. The CDR3 contains 14 residues. CDR3 DNA: TGTGCCAGCATGTTGGGCCAGGGAGGGAACGAGCAGTACTTC. The encoded protein is CASMLGQGGNEQYF.